Each of the 13 T cell receptor beta chains below was sequenced from the same sample in a study of blood T cell repertoires in COVID-19. Clones were sequenced by immunoSEQ multiplex PCR, and TCRdb holds only the in-frame ones, with some missing. The sample consists of hundreds of thousands of clones, under 90% of them appearing once. Sequencing used PBMCs or T cells enriched from blood (not recorded which). These TCRs come from a man under 40 with acute COVID-19.

Remarks on this clone: One end of the junction is discordant with germline, which a read error may explain. V and J are TRBV5-1 and TRBJ1-6; no reliable D call. The CDR3 loop spans 15 amino acids. Germline V CDR1 and CDR2: SGHRS, YFSETQ. The CDR3 region is CASRPTEGSNSPLHF. The DNA of the CDR3 is TGTGCCAGCAGACCGACTGAGGGTTCGAATTCACCCCTCCACTTT.

This chain joins TRBV19 and TRBJ2-5; possible D gene TRBD1, 6 bases. CDR1 is LNHDA, CDR2 SQIVND, per germline (reference sequence). V was clipped by 5 bases and J by 1 base, with 11 bases between them. The CDR3 is made up of 14 amino acids. Written as DNA, the CDR3 is TGTGCCAGTAGTCTACCGGACAGCCAAGAGACCCAGTACTTC. Residues: CASSLPDSQETQYF.

The chain joins TRBV11-2 to TRBJ1-4, with D tentatively TRBD1 (5 bases). The CDR3 is 15 amino acids. Trimming left V 3 bases short and J 3 bases short, with 11 bases between. Germline CDR1 is SGHAT and CDR2 is FQNNGV. CDR3 in amino acids: CASSFTGSANEKLFF. The CDR3 coding sequence is TGTGCCAGCAGCTTTACAGGATCGGCTAATGAAAAACTGTTTTTT.

The V and J genes are TRBV7-2 and TRBJ2-3; 12 nucleotides agree with TRBD2. The CDR3 length is 15 residues. Trimming at V came to 5 bases and at J to 4 bases, leaving 4 bases not matched to a gene. CDR1 is SGHTA and CDR2 is FQGNSA in the germline V gene. CDR3 sequence reads: CASSNLAGGADTQYF. The CDR3 bases are TGTGCCAGCAGCAATCTAGCGGGAGGGGCAGATACGCAGTATTTT.

CDR3 DNA: TGTGCCAGCAGCTTGGAGGCGGGAGGAGAGACCCAGTACTTC. This translates into CASSLEAGGETQYF. This rearrangement joins TRBV5-8 to TRBJ2-5; the match to TRBD2 covers 8 bases. This CDR3 contains 14 residues. The germline V gene encodes CDR1 SGHTS and CDR2 YDEGEE. Germline trimming cut 0 bases from V and 4 bases from J; bases unmatched to any gene: 2.

This clone was recorded a few times. The chain combines TRBV4-3 with TRBJ1-2; 8 positions agree with TRBD1. The germline V gene has CDR1 LGHNA and CDR2 YSLEER. Trimming cost V 0 bases and J 8 bases; bases outside gene matches: 8. The length of the CDR3 is 15 residues. This CDR3 reads CASSQEGQGAGGYTF. The CDR3, as DNA: TGCGCCAGCAGCCAAGAAGGTCAGGGGGCAGGCGGCTACACCTTC.

The CDR3 region has the DNA TGTGCCAGCAGCTTGGTTGTAGGAGAGGGAGGGAACACTGAAGCTTTCTTT. Translating it yields CASSLVVGEGGNTEAFF. The rearrangement links TRBV7-9 to TRBJ1-1; no definite D call. The CDR3 has 17 residues. Germline loops: CDR1 SEHNR, CDR2 FQNEAQ (reference sequence). Deletions cut 3 bases from V and 1 base from J, with 18 bases between.

V usage is TRBV5-6 and J usage is TRBJ1-6; a weak D match, TRBD1 (6 bases). V lost 0 bases, J lost 0 bases, and 16 bases lay in between. The CDR3 consists of 19 residues. The V gene's germline CDR1 is SGHDT and CDR2 YYEEEE. CDR3 amino acids: CASSLAGRGGSSYNSPLHF. The CDR3 DNA reads TGTGCCAGCAGCTTGGCTGGAAGAGGGGGTAGCTCCTATAATTCACCCCTCCACTTT. The variable domain in full, with the rest retrieved from reference TRBV5-6 and TRBJ1-6, is DAGVTQSPTHLIKTRGQQVTLRCSPKSGHDTVSWYQQALGQGPQFIFQYYEEEERQRGNFPDRFSGHQFPNYSSELNVNALLLGDSALYLCASSLAGRGGSSYNSPLHFGNGTRLTVT.

The gene calls are TRBV27 and TRBJ2-7; 9 nucleotides match TRBD2. J gave up 0 bases and V 6 bases, and 6 bases lay outside the gene matches. The CDR3 runs 15 residues. CDR1 is MNHEY and CDR2 is SMNVEV in the germline V gene (reference sequence). In nucleotides, the CDR3 is TGTGCCAGCAGAGACGGACTAGCGAGCTCCTACGAGCAGTACGTC. This sequence encodes CASRDGLASSYEQYV.

The chain has TRBV19 and TRBJ1-1; the D gene is possibly TRBD1 (5 bases). The V gene lost 2 bases and the J gene lost 7 bases, with 11 bases spanning the gap. CDR3 length equals 13 residues. Germline values: CDR1 LNHDA, CDR2 SQIVND (reference sequence). For the CDR3, the DNA is TGTGCCAGTAGTATACTTTCAGGGCATGAAGCTTTCTTT. This encodes CASSILSGHEAFF.

The chain employs TRBV7-9 and TRBJ1-5; a possible D gene is TRBD1 (5 bases). The ends were cut back, 7 bases at V and 0 bases at J, with 13 bases in the middle. The CDR3 sequence is 15 residues long. From germline, CDR1 is SEHNR and CDR2 FQNEAQ (reference sequence). CDR3 bases: TGTGCCAGCACCGAAGGGGCATATAGCAATCAGCCCCAGCATTTT. Protein: CASTEGAYSNQPQHF.

The chain uses TRBV12-5 and TRBJ2-1; 7 bases are a match to TRBD2. The CDR3 consists of 17 residues. The germline V gene encodes CDR1 LGHNT and CDR2 FRNRAP. V lost 2 bases to trimming and J lost 7 bases; unmatched junction nucleotides: 14. The CDR3 here is CASGLTPPAGRGNEQFF. The CDR3 DNA sequence: TGTGCTAGTGGTTTGACCCCCCCAGCGGGGAGAGGTAATGAGCAGTTCTTC.

The CDR3 DNA is TGTGCCAGCAGTTTCAAGCGGGGAGCCTACGAGCAGTACGTC. Protein: CASSFKRGAYEQYV. V usage is TRBV27 and J usage is TRBJ2-7, with TRBD2 matching 7 bases. This CDR3 is 14 amino acids long. Per germline, CDR1 MNHEY and CDR2 SMNVEV (reference sequence). The V gene end was trimmed by 3 bases and the J gene end by 2 bases; junction bases not matched to a gene: 4.